What follows are 15 T cell receptor beta chains derived from one specimen sequenced in a study of T cell repertoires in cytomegalovirus infection. Their antigen targets remain unknown. TCRdb reanalysed the reads using MiXCR and keeps one entry per CDR3 protein. The sample contains hundreds of thousands of distinct CDR3 sequences, over 25% of which appear only once. Sequenced material: cultured CD8+ T cells from PBMCs, taken from culture after CMV antigen stimulation. These TCRs come from a human donor in good health (CMV status not recorded). Some clones in this sample may be carry-over from other donors' samples.

V usage is TRBV29-1 and J usage is TRBJ1-2; 7 bases are shared with TRBD1. The V and J ends lost 6 bases and 4 bases, in that order; junction bases with no gene match: 14. The CDR3 loop spans 15 amino acids. Germline loops: CDR1 SQVTM, CDR2 ANQGSEA. CDR3 region: CSVVDRELESYGYTF. CDR3 nucleotides: TGCAGCGTGGTCGACAGGGAGTTGGAAAGCTATGGCTACACCTTC.

This chain connects TRBV10-3 to TRBJ1-1, with D uncertain. The CDR3 contains 11 residues. Germline values: CDR1 ENHRY, CDR2 SYGVKD. The germline V and J ends were trimmed by 2 bases and 4 bases, with 2 bases remaining between them. The CDR3 protein is CAISERTEAFF. DNA for the CDR3: TGTGCCATCAGTGAGCGCACTGAAGCTTTCTTT.

In its sample, this clonotype was seen a few times. CDR3 in DNA: TGTGCCAGCAGCCTCGGGGCCGGGACTAGCGGCTTGTATTTT. It specifies CASSLGAGTSGLYF. This chain links TRBV7-9 with TRBJ2-3; 11 positions match TRBD2. Trimming cost V 5 bases and J 14 bases; bases outside gene matches: 12. CDR3 length: 14 residues. In germline, CDR1 is SEHNR, CDR2 FQNEAQ (reference sequence).

A few counts support this clonotype. The rearrangement uses TRBV4-1 and TRBJ2-7; possible D gene TRBD1, 7 bases. V was shortened by 1 base and J by 4 bases, with 23 bases between the two germline ends. Germline V gives CDR1 MGHRA, CDR2 YSYEKL. This CDR3 spans 18 amino acids. The CDR3 is CASSQVHELAGGLYEQYF. The CDR3, as DNA: TGCGCCAGCAGCCAAGTACACGAGTTGGCAGGGGGGCTTTACGAGCAGTACTTC.

This clonotype showed up just a few times. The genes are TRBV12-5 and TRBJ1-1, with D maybe TRBD1 (5 bases). The V gene lost 4 bases and the J gene lost 1 base, with 22 bases spanning the gap. Germline assignment: CDR1 LGHNT and CDR2 FRNRAP. The CDR3 has 18 residues. This chain's CDR3 is CASGWYQGYRAANTEAFF. As DNA, the CDR3 is TGTGCTAGTGGTTGGTATCAGGGATATCGGGCAGCGAACACTGAAGCTTTCTTT.

The chain joins TRBV20-1 to TRBJ1-1, with D unclear. CDR1 is DFQATT and CDR2 is SNEGSKA in the germline V gene (reference sequence). V lost 1 base and J lost 0, with 18 bases in between. CDR3 length: 17 residues. CDR3 sequence (DNA): TGCAGTGCTAGAGGGCGGGTGCAACTAAAGATGAACACTGAAGCTTTCTTT. Protein product: CSARGRVQLKMNTEAFF.

This clonotype was picked up a small number of times. The rearrangement links TRBV11-2 to TRBJ1-1, with TRBD1 identical over 8 bases. From germline, CDR1 is SGHAT and CDR2 FQNNGV. CDR3 length: 12 amino acids. J lost 8 bases, V lost 5 bases, and 4 bases had no gene match. CDR3 nucleotides: TGTGCCAGCAGCCCAGGGGACAGGGAAGCTTTCTTT. Its translation: CASSPGDREAFF.

The rearrangement joins TRBV29-1 to TRBJ1-2; a weak D match, TRBD1 (6 bases). CDR3 length: 13 amino acids. V lost 6 bases and J lost 5, with 16 bases in between. CDR1 is SQVTM, CDR2 ANQGSEA, per germline. The CDR3 here is CSVLRGTNYGYTF. The DNA for the CDR3 is TGCAGCGTCCTAAGGGGGACAAATTATGGCTACACCTTC.

V usage is TRBV5-1 and J usage is TRBJ2-5, with TRBD2 matching over 8 bases. Germline-derived CDR1 and CDR2 are SGHRS and YFSETQ. The CDR3 consists of 16 residues. V lost 1 base to trimming and J lost 2 bases; unmatched junction nucleotides: 7. This chain's CDR3 is CASSLFLAGLQETQYF. The CDR3 nucleotides read TGCGCCAGCAGCTTGTTCCTAGCGGGTCTACAAGAGACCCAGTACTTC.

There are a few counts of this clonotype. The chain links TRBV12-3 or TRBV12-4 to TRBJ2-2; TRBD2 matches at 11 bases. The CDR3 is 16 amino acids. Trimming at V came to 1 base and at J to 3 bases, leaving 1 base not matched to a gene. The CDR3 loop reads CASSLELAGDTGELFF. CDR3 coding DNA: TGTGCCAGCAGTTTAGAACTAGCGGGGGACACCGGGGAGCTGTTTTTT.

This clonotype was recorded once. This rearrangement joins TRBV27 to TRBJ1-3, with TRBD1 identical over 8 bases. The CDR3 covers 12 residues. The germline gives CDR1 MNHEY, CDR2 SMNVEV (reference sequence). Germline trimming cut 10 bases from V and 8 bases from J; bases unmatched to any gene: 7. The CDR3 nucleotides read TGTGCCAACAGAACAGGGGGGGACACCATATATTTT. Translated, it gives CANRTGGDTIYF.

This chain connects TRBV7-9 to TRBJ1-1; tentatively, D is TRBD1 (5 bases). CDR3 length: 15 residues. Per germline, CDR1 SEHNR and CDR2 FQNEAQ (reference sequence). Trimming shortened V by 3 bases and J by 6 bases, and 17 bases separated the two germline ends. CDR3 coding DNA: TGTGCCAGCAGCTTCTCTCGGCAGGGTATGCCTGAAGCTTTCTTT. This translates into CASSFSRQGMPEAFF.

The rearrangement joins TRBV5-1 to TRBJ2-5, with D maybe TRBD2 (6 bases). Germline-derived CDR1 and CDR2 are SGHRS and YFSETQ. V lost 2 bases and J lost 5, with 19 bases in between. CDR3 length equals 16 residues. The CDR3 protein is CASSLLASERAETQYF. Written as DNA, the CDR3 is TGCGCCAGCAGCTTACTAGCTAGCGAGAGGGCTGAGACCCAGTACTTC.

V is TRBV20-1 and J is TRBJ2-1; 8 bases map to TRBD2. J was trimmed by 4 bases and V by 0 bases; bases with no gene match: 8. This CDR3 is 16 amino acids long. Germline V CDR1 and CDR2: DFQATT, SNEGSKA (reference sequence). The CDR3 protein is CSARDLLRGVYNEQFF. The DNA of the CDR3 is TGCAGTGCTAGAGATCTGTTGCGGGGGGTATACAATGAGCAGTTCTTC.

The chain employs TRBV7-9 and TRBJ2-7; 10 nucleotides agree with TRBD1. This CDR3 spans 14 amino acids. The V segment lost 6 bases and the J segment 1 base; nucleotides outside the gene matches: 3. Germline values: CDR1 SEHNR, CDR2 FQNEAQ (reference sequence). CDR3 in amino acids: CASRGQGESYEQYV. In DNA form, the CDR3 reads TGTGCCAGCAGAGGACAGGGGGAATCCTACGAGCAGTACGTC.